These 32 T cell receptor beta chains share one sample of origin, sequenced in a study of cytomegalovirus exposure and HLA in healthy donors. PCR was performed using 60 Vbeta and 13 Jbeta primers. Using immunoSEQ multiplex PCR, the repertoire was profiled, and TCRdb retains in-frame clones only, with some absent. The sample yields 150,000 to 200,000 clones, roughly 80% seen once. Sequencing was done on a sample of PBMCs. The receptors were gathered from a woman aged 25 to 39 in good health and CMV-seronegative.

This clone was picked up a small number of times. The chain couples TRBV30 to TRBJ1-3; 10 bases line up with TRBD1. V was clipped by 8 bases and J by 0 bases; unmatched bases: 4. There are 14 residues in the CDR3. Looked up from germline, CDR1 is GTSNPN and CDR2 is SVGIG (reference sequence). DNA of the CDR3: TGTGCCCGGGACAGGGGCACCTCTGGAAACACCATATATTTT. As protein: CARDRGTSGNTIYF.

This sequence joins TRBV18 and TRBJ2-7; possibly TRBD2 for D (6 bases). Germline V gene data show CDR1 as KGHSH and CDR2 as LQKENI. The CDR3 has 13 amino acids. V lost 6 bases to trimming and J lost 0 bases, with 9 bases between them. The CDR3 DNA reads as TGTGCCAGCTCGGAGGGGAGCTCCTACGAGCAGTACTTC. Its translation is CASSEGSSYEQYF.

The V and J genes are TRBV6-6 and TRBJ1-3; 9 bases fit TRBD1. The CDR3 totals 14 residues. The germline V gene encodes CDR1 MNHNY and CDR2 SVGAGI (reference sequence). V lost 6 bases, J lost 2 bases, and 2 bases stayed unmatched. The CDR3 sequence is CASSRTGAGNTIYF. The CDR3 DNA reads TGTGCCAGCAGCAGGACAGGGGCTGGAAACACCATATATTTT.

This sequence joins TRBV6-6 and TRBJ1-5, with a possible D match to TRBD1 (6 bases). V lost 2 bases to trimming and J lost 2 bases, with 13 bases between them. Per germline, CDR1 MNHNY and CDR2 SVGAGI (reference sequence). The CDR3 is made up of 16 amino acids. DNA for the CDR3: TGTGCCAGCAGTTACCCCGGCCCAGGGGGCAATCAGCCCCAGCATTTT. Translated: CASSYPGPGGNQPQHF.

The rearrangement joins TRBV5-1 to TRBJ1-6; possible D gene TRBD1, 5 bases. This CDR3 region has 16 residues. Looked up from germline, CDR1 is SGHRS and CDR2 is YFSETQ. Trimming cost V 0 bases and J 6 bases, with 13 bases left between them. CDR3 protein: CASSLEGAGLNSPLHF. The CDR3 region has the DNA TGCGCCAGCAGCTTGGAGGGTGCAGGGCTTAATTCACCCCTCCACTTT.

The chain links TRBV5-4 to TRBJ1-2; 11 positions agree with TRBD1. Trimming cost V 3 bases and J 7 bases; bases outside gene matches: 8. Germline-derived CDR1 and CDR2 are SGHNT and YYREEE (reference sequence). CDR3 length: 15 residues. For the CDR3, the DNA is TGTGCCAGCAGCTCCCCGGGACAGGGGGAGAGTGGCTACACCTTC. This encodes CASSSPGQGESGYTF.

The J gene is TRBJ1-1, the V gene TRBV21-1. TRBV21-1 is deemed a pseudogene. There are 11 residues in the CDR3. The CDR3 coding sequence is TGTGCCAGCAGCCCTACTGCGCGTGCTTTCTTT. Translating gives CASSPTARAFF.

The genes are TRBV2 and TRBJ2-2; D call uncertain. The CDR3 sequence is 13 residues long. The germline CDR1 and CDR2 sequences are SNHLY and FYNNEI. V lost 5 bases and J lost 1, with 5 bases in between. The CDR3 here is CASSRQNTGELFF. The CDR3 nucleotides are TGTGCCAGCAGTCGACAGAACACCGGGGAGCTGTTTTTT.

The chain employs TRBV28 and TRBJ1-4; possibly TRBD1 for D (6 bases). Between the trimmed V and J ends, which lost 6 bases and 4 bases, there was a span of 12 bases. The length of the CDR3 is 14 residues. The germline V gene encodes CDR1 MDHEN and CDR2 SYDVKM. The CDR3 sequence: CASRPQGRNEKLFF. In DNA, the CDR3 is TGTGCCAGCAGGCCACAGGGTCGTAATGAAAAACTGTTTTTT.

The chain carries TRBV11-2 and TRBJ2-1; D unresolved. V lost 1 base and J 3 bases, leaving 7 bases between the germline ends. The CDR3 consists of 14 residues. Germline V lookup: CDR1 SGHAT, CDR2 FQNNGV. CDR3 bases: TGTGCCAGCAGCTTAGTGGTTAGCTACAATGAGCAGTTCTTC. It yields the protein CASSLVVSYNEQFF.

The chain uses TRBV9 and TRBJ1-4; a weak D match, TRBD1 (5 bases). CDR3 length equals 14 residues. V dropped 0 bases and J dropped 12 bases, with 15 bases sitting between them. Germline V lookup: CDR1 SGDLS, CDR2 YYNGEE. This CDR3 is CASSVAGTDGQLFF. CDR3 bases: TGTGCCAGCAGCGTAGCGGGGACTGACGGACAACTGTTTTTT.

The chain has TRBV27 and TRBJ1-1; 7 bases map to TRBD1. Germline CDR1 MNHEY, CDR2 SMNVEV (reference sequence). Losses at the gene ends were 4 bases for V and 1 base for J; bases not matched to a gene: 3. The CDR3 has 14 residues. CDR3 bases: TGTGCCAGCAGTTCAGGGGGAGGGAACACTGAAGCTTTCTTT. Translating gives CASSSGGGNTEAFF.

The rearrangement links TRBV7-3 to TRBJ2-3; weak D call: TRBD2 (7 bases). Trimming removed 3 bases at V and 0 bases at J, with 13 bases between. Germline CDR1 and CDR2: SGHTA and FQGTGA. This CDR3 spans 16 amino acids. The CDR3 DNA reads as TGTGCCAGCAGCTTCTTAGGGGGGGGGAGCACAGATACGCAGTATTTT. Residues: CASSFLGGGSTDTQYF.

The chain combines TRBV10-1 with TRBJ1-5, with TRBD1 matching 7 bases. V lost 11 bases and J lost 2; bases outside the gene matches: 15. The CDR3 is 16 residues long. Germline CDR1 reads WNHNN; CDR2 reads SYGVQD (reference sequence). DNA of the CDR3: TGCGCCGACAGGAGGAGGGGGCGGTTGGGCAATCAGCCCCAGCATTTT. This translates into CADRRRGRLGNQPQHF.

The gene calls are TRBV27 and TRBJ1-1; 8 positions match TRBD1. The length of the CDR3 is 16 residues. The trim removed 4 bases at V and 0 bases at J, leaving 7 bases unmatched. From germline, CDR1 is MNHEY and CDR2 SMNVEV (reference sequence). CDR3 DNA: TGTGCCAGCAGTTCAGGGGGCCGGGGGGTGAACACTGAAGCTTTCTTT. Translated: CASSSGGRGVNTEAFF.

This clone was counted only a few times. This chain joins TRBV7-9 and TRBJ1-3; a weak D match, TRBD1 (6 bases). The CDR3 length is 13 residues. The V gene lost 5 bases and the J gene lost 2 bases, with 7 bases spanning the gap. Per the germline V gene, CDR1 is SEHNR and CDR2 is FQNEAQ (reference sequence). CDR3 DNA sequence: TGTGCCAGCAGCCGGACAGCTGGAAACACCATATATTTT. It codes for CASSRTAGNTIYF.

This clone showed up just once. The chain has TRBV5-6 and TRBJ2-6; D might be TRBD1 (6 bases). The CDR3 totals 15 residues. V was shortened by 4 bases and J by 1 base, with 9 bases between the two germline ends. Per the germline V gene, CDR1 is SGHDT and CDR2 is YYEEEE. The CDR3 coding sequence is TGTGCCAGCAGCCTTGGACAGTCTGGGGCCAACGTCCTGACTTTC. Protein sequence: CASSLGQSGANVLTF.

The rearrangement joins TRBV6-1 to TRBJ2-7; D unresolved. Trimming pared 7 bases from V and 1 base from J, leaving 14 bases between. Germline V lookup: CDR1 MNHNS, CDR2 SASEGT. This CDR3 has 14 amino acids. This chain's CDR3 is CASTEGTGSYEQYF. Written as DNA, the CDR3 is TGTGCCAGCACCGAAGGTACGGGTTCCTACGAGCAGTACTTC.

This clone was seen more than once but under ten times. Here the CDR3 DNA reads TGTGCCAGCAGCTCTCCCAGGACTAGCGGGGGCCCCAAGGAGACCCAGTACTTC. Encoded protein: CASSSPRTSGGPKETQYF. The chain recombines TRBV5-4 with TRBJ2-5, with TRBD2 matching over 13 bases. CDR1 is SGHNT and CDR2 is YYREEE in the germline V gene (reference sequence). CDR3 length equals 18 residues. Germline trimming cut 3 bases from V and 5 bases from J; bases unmatched to any gene: 13. The full variable domain, its missing parts supplied by reference TRBV5-4 and TRBJ2-5, is ETGVTQSPTHLIKTRGQQVTLRCSSQSGHNTVSWYQQALGQGPQFIFQYYREEENGRGNFPPRFSGLQFPNYSSELNVNALELDDSALYLCASSSPRTSGGPKETQYFGPGTRLLVL.

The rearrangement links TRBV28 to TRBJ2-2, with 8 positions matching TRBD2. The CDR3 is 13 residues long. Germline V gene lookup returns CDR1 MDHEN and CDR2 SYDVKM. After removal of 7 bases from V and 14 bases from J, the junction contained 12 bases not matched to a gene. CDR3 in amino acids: CASTLSGAAGLFF. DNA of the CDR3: TGTGCCAGCACCCTTAGCGGGGCAGCGGGTCTGTTTTTT. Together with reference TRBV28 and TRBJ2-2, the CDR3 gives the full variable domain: DVKVTQSSRYLVKRTGEKVFLECVQDMDHENMFWYRQDPGLGLRLIYFSYDVKMKEKGDIPEGYSVSREKKERFSLILESASTNQTSMYLCASTLSGAAGLFFGEGSRLTVL.

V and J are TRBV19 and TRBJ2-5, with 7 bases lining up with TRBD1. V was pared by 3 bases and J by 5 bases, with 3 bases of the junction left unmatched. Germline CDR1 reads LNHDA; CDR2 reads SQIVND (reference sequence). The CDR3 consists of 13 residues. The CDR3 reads CASSILGGETQYF. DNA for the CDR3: TGTGCCAGTAGTATTTTAGGGGGCGAGACCCAGTACTTC. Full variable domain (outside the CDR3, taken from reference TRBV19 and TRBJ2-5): DGGITQSPKYLFRKEGQNVTLSCEQNLNHDAMYWYRQDPGQGLRLIYYSQIVNDFQKGDIAEGYSVSREKKESFPLTVTSAQKNPTAFYLCASSILGGETQYFGPGTRLLVL.

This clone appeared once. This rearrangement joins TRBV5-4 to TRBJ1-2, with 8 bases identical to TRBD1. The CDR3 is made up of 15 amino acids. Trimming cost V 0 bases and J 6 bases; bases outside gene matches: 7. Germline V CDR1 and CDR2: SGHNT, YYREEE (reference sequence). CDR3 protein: CASSLVANRGDGYTF. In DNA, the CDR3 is TGTGCCAGCAGCTTGGTGGCGAACAGGGGGGATGGCTACACCTTC.

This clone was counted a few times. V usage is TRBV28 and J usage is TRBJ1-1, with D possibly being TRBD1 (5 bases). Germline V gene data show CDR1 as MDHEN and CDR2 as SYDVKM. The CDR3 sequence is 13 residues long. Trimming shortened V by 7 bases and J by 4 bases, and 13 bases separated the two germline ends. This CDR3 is CASKALRGTEAFF. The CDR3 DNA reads TGTGCCAGCAAGGCGCTAAGGGGCACTGAAGCTTTCTTT. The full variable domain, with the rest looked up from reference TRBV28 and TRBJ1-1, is DVKVTQSSRYLVKRTGEKVFLECVQDMDHENMFWYRQDPGLGLRLIYFSYDVKMKEKGDIPEGYSVSREKKERFSLILESASTNQTSMYLCASKALRGTEAFFGQGTRLTVV.

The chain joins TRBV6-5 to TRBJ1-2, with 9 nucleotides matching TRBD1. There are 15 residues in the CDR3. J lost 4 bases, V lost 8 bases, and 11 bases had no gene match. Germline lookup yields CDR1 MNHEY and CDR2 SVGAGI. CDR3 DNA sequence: TGTGCCAGCCGGTACAGGGGGCTCTGGGCCTATGGCTACACCTTC. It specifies CASRYRGLWAYGYTF.

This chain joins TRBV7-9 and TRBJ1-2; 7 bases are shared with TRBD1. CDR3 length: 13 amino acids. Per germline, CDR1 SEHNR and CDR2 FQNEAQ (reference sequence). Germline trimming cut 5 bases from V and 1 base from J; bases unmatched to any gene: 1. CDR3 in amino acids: CASSDRDNYGYTF. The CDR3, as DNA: TGTGCCAGCAGCGACAGGGATAACTATGGCTACACCTTC.

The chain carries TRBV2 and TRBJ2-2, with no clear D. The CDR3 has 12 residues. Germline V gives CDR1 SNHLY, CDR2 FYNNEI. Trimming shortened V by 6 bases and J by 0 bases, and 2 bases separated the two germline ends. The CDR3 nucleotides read TGTGCCAGCAGCACGAACACCGGGGAGCTGTTTTTT. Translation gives CASSTNTGELFF.

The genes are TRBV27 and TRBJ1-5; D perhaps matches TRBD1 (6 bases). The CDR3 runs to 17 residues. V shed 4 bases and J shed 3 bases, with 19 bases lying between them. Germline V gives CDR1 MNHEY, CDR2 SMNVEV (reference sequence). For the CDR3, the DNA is TGTGCCAGCAGTTCTCTACAGGGTGATGGCCCCAATCAGCCCCAGCATTTT. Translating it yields CASSSLQGDGPNQPQHF.

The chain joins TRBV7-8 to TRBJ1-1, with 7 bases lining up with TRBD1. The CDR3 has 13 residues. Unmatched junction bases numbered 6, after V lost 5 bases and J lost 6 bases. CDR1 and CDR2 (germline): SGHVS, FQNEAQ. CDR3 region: CASSGSGTAEAFF. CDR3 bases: TGTGCCAGCAGCGGATCAGGGACAGCTGAAGCTTTCTTT.

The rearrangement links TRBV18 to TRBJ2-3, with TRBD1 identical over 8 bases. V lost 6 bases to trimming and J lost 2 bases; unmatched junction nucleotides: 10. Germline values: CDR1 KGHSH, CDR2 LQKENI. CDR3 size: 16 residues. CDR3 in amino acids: CASSPIQGAHTDTQYF. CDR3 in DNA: TGTGCCAGCTCGCCCATTCAGGGGGCCCACACAGATACGCAGTATTTT.

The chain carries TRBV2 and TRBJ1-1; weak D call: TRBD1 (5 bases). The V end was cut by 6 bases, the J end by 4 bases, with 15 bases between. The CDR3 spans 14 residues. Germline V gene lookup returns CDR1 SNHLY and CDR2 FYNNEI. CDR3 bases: TGTGCCAGCAGAGTTTCGGGGGTGGGCACTGAAGCTTTCTTT. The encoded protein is CASRVSGVGTEAFF.

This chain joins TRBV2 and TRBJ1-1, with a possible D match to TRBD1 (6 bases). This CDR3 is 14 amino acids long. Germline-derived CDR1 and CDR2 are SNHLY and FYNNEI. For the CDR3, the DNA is TGTCGCCCTGGGGGGGGCGAGGGGAGCACTGAAGCTTTCTTT. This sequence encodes CRPGGGEGSTEAFF.

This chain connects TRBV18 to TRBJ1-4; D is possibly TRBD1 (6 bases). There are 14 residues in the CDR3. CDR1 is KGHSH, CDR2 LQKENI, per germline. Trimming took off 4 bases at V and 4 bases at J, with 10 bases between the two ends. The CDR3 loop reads CASSQGQLNEKLFF. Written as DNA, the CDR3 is TGTGCCAGCTCACAAGGACAGCTTAATGAAAAACTGTTTTTT.